These 7 T cell receptor beta chains were all obtained from the same sample, sequenced in a study. Each CDR3 protein gets one entry after TCRdb re-called the RT-PCR reads with MiXCR. Of around 700,000 distinct CDR3 sequences in the sample, 14% are singletons; the top ten hold 3.6%. The sample comprised memory CD4+ T cells from blood. Source of these receptors: a female donor in good health, serving as a healthy control.

This clonotype was detected many times. V gene TRBV5-1 combines with J gene TRBJ2-3; 7 nucleotides align to TRBD2. The CDR3 spans 15 residues. V lost 1 base to trimming and J lost 7 bases; unmatched junction nucleotides: 9. From germline, CDR1 is SGHRS and CDR2 YFSETQ. CDR3 in DNA: TGCGCCAGCAGCTTGTCCATCGGGAGCGGGAATACGCAGTATTTT. Its protein product is CASSLSIGSGNTQYF.

This clonotype was observed a few times. The V gene is TRBV5-1, the J gene TRBJ1-2; D possibly corresponds to TRBD1 (5 bases). The CDR3 sequence is 14 residues long. Trimming stripped 6 bases from V and 1 base from J, with 13 bases between. From germline, CDR1 is SGHRS and CDR2 YFSETQ. The CDR3 bases are TGCGCCAGCAAAAGAGAGGGGAGTAACTATGGCTACACCTTC. Its translation: CASKREGSNYGYTF.

This clonotype was recorded many times. The rearrangement links TRBV20-1 to TRBJ2-7, with 10 nucleotides matching TRBD2. This CDR3 is built from 14 residues. The germline gives CDR1 DFQATT, CDR2 SNEGSKA (reference sequence). V shed 0 bases and J 5 bases; nucleotides not matched to a gene: 4. CDR3 loop: CSARDSLAGDEQYF. The CDR3 DNA reads as TGCAGTGCTAGAGATAGTCTAGCGGGAGACGAGCAGTACTTC.

The chain links TRBV10-3 to TRBJ2-3, with D uncertain. The CDR3 sequence is 13 residues long. Germline V gene lookup returns CDR1 ENHRY and CDR2 SYGVKD. Between the trimmed V and J ends, which lost 4 bases and 4 bases, there was a span of 9 bases. This chain's CDR3 is CAISGRPADTQYF. In DNA, the CDR3 is TGTGCCATCAGTGGCCGACCCGCAGATACGCAGTATTTT.

V and J are TRBV25-1 and TRBJ2-7, with 9 bases identical to TRBD1. Germline CDR1 MGHDK, CDR2 SYGVNS. The CDR3 is 14 amino acids. V shed 5 bases and J 7 bases; nucleotides not matched to a gene: 9. In nucleotides, the CDR3 is TGTGCCAGCAGTTTCCGGACAGGGGTGGAGGAGCAGTACTTC. This gives the protein CASSFRTGVEEQYF.

The V and J genes are TRBV11-2 and TRBJ2-1, with D perhaps given as TRBD1 or TRBD2 (5 bases each). V lost 5 bases, J lost 10 bases, and 18 bases lay in between. Germline V CDR1 and CDR2: SGHAT, FQNNGV. The CDR3 extends over 14 amino acids. CDR3 in amino acids: CASSPGTISGEQFF. CDR3 sequence (DNA): TGTGCCAGCAGCCCGGGGACCATTTCAGGGGAGCAGTTCTTC. The whole variable domain, filled in from reference TRBV11-2 and TRBJ2-1, reads EAGVAQSPRYKIIEKRQSVAFWCNPISGHATLYWYQQILGQGPKLLIQFQNNGVVDDSQLPKDRFSAERLKGVDSTLKIQPAKLEDSAVYLCASSPGTISGEQFFGPGTRLTVL.

This clonotype was observed many times. The J gene is TRBJ1-2, the V gene TRBV24-1; D perhaps matches TRBD1 (5 bases). Germline values: CDR1 KGHDR, CDR2 SFDVKD. This CDR3 has 12 residues. V lost 6 bases, J lost 8 bases, and 12 bases lay in between. This CDR3 reads CATSQGSYGYTF. The CDR3 nucleotides read TGTGCCACCAGTCAGGGAAGTTACGGCTACACCTTC.